One T cell receptor beta chain is described in this entry. Its target is not known. This sample is drawn from a study of metastatic and nonmetastatic thyroid tumors. Background on the study: Malignant and benign thyroid patients had repertoires compared in peripheral blood and tumor or nodule tissue. The study's findings and limits: In both blood and tumor samples, TCR beta diversity was reported significantly higher for malignant than benign nodules.

Authors' methods: In papillary thyroid cancer, a distant-metastasis classifier was built using CDR3 differences across clinicopathological groups. TCRdb used MiXCR to call clones anew from the PCR reads. Here the V and J calls rest on TCRdb's processing, not on the authors' analysis. The profile shows some 45,000 clones, 12% of them singletons. The germline V and J ends were trimmed by 0 bases and 2 bases, with 17 bases remaining between them. Germline lookup yields CDR1 SGHAT and CDR2 FQDESV (reference sequence). This CDR3 has 18 amino acids. No treatment of any kind had been given to any patient before thyroid surgery.

Sample: blood. The receptor was isolated from a male donor with papillary thyroid cancer or a benign thyroid nodule (not recorded which). Some clones in this sample may be carry-over from other donors' samples. V is TRBV11-1 and J is TRBJ2-4; the D gene is possibly TRBD2 (6 bases). CDR3 amino acids: CASSLARGGWETKNIQYF. The CDR3 bases are TGTGCCAGCAGCTTAGCGCGGGGCGGGTGGGAAACCAAAAACATTCAGTACTTC.